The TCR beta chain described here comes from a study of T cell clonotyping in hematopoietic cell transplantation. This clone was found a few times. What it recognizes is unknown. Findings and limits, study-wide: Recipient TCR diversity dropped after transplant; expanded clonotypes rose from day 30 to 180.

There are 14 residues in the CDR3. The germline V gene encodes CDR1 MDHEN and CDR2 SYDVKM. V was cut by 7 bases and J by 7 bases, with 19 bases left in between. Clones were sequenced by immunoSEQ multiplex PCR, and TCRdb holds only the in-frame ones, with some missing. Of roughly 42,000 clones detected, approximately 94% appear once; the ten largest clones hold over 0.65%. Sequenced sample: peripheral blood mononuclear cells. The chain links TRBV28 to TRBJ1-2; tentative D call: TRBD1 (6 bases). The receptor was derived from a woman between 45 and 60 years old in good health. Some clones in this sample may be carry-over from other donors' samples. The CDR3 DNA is TGTGCCAGCATCCAAATAACAGGGACTCCTGGCTACACCTTC. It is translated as CASIQITGTPGYTF.